Reported below is one T cell receptor beta chain. Generated by immunoSEQ multiplex PCR, the TCRdb table keeps only in-frame clones and is missing some. The sample yields around 75,000 clones, roughly nine tenths seen once. This entry is derived from a study of T cell changes during pregnancy in multiple sclerosis. The CDR3 has 16 amino acids. J gave up 1 base and V 1 base, and 6 bases lay outside the gene matches. Germline V gene data show CDR1 as SGHTA and CDR2 as FQGTGA. Sequenced here: CD4+ T cells from peripheral blood mononuclear cells, sampled in the third trimester of pregnancy. The receptor was derived from a female donor in good health, enrolled as a control in a pregnancy study. The gene calls are TRBV7-3 and TRBJ2-7; 8 bases match TRBD1. The CDR3 is CASSLMGTGYSYEQYF. As DNA, the CDR3 is TGTGCCAGCAGCTTAATGGGGACAGGTTATTCCTACGAGCAGTACTTC.